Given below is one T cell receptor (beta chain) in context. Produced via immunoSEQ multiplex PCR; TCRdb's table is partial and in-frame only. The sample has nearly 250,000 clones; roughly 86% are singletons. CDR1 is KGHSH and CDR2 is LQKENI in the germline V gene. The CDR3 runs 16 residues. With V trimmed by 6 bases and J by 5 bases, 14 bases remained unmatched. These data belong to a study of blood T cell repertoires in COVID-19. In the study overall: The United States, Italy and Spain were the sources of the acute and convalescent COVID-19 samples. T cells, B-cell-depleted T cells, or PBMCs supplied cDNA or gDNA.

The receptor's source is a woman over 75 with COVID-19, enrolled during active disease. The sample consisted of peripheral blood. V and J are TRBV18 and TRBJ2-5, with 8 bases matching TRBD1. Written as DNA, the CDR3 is TGTGCCAGCTCCTCTTCTCGAGCAGGGGGCGCGGAGACCCAGTACTTC. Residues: CASSSSRAGGAETQYF.